This TCR beta chain came from a study of graft-versus-host responses after intestinal transplantation. Study observations and caveats: High graft-versus-host to host-versus-graft clonal ratios were seen in allografts of patients with graft-donor T cell macrochimerism. Analysis identified GvH clones in recipient marrow, with some appearing first in ileum or blood. Circulating GvH clones peaking coincided with falling HvG clones soon after transplant.

Here immunoSEQ multiplex PCR was the method, and the copy in TCRdb shows in-frame clones only, minus some. The sample holds 90,000 or so clones, approximately 80% seen once. The CDR3 totals 17 residues. Germline assignment: CDR1 SGHRS and CDR2 YFSETQ. Trimming shortened V by 0 bases and J by 0 bases, and 12 bases separated the two germline ends. As for this clone: The antigen is not known.

This clonotype was sampled from a human donor who received an intestinal transplant. The material sequenced was unstimulated CD4+ T cells sorted from spleen or lymph node cells, taken before intestinal transplant. The chain is built from TRBV5-1 and TRBJ1-4; TRBD1 is a possible D gene (5 bases). CDR3 DNA sequence: TGCGCCAGCAGCTTGGGGCAGGGCGTACCAACTAATGAAAAACTGTTTTTT. Its translation: CASSLGQGVPTNEKLFF.